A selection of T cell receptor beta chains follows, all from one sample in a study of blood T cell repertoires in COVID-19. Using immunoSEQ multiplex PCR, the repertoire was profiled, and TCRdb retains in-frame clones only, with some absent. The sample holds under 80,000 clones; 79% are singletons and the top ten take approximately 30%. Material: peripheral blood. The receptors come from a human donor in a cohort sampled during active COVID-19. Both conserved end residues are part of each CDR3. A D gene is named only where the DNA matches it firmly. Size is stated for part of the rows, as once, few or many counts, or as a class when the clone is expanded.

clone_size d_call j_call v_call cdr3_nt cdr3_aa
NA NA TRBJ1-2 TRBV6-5 TGTGCCAGCAGGATGCAGGGGAATACAAGGGGCTACACCTTC CASRMQGNTRGYTF
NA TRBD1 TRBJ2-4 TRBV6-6 TGTGCCAGCAGTCCTGGACAGGGCAACCGGGTCAAAAACATTCAGTACTTC CASSPGQGNRVKNIQYF
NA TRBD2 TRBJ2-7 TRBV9 TGTGCCAGCAGCGTATCGGGACTAGCTGATTCCTACGAGCAGTACTTC CASSVSGLADSYEQYF
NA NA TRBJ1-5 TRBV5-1 TGCGCCAGCAGCCCGGACAGCCCTAATCAGCCCCAGCATTTT CASSPDSPNQPQHF
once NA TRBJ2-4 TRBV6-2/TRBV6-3 TGTGCCAGCAGTTATCGCGGACAGCTAGCCAAAAACATTCAGTACTTC CASSYRGQLAKNIQYF
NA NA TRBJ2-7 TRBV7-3 TGTGCCAGCAGCTTAGGGCGAGCGGTTTACGAGGAGCAGTACTTC CASSLGRAVYEEQYF
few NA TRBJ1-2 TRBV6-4 TGTGCCAGCAGTGAATCGGGGTCGGGATTAACTAACTATGGCTACACCTTC CASSESGSGLTNYGYTF
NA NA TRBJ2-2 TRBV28 TGTGCCAGCAGAGGACAGAACACCGGGGAGCTGTTTTTT CASRGQNTGELFF
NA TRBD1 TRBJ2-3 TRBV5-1 TGCGCCAGCAGCTCGTTCGACAGGGCTGGAGCAGATACGCAGTATTTT CASSSFDRAGADTQYF
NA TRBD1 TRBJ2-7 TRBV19 TGTGCCAGTAGGATCGCGGACAGGAGTAACTACGAGCAGTACTTC CASRIADRSNYEQYF
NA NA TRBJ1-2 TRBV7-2 TGTGCCAGCAGCTTAGTGAGATCGGGGTATGGCTACACCTTC CASSLVRSGYGYTF
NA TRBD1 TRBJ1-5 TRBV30 TGTGCCTGGAGTCCTCCGGACAGGAAGTATCAGCCCCAGCATTTT CAWSPPDRKYQPQHF
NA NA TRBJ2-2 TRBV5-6 TGTGCCAGCAGCTTGGGAGCCGGGAATAAGGGCACCGGGGAGCTGTTTTTT CASSLGAGNKGTGELFF
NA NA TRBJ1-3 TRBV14 TGTGCCAGCAGCGTCGGGACTTTCTCTGGAAACACCATATATTTT CASSVGTFSGNTIYF
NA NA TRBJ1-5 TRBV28 TGTGCCAGCAGCCCGACAGGATTAAGCAATCAGCCCCAGCATTTT CASSPTGLSNQPQHF
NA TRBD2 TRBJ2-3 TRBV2 TGTGCCAGCAGGCCCGGGACTAGCGGGAGGGCCAGCACAGATACGCAGTATTTT CASRPGTSGRASTDTQYF
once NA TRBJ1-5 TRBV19 TGTGCCAGTAGTATGCAAGGGGCGAACCAGCCCCAGCATTTT CASSMQGANQPQHF
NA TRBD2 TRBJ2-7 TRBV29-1 TGCAGCGTGGGGACTAGCGGGAGCTACGAGCAGTACTTC CSVGTSGSYEQYF
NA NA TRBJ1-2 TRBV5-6 TGTGCCAGCAGCTTGGATCGGGGCTACACCTTC CASSLDRGYTF
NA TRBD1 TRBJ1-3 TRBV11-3 TGTGCCAGCAGCCGAGGCACCGGACAGGGTAACTCTGGAAACACCATATATTTT CASSRGTGQGNSGNTIYF
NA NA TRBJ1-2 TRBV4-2 TGTGCCAGCAGCCAAGATATGGGCCGAGGAGGCTATGGCTACACCTTC CASSQDMGRGGYGYTF
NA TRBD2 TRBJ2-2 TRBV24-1 TGTGCCAGAATCGGGACTAGCGCCAAACGCGGGGAGCTGTTTTTT CARIGTSAKRGELFF
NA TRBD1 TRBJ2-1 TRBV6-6 TGTGCCAGCACCGCCGGGACAGGGACCTACAATGAGCAGTTCTTC CASTAGTGTYNEQFF
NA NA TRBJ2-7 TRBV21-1 TGTGCCAGCAGCAGGAACGTCTCGGGGTTCTCCCTCGAGCAGTACTTC CASSRNVSGFSLEQYF
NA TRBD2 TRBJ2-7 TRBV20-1 TGCAGTGCTAGTTCCCCAACTAGCGGGATGTACGAGCAGTACTTC CSASSPTSGMYEQYF
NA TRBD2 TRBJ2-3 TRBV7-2 TGTGCCAGCAGCCTGACTAGCGGGTGGCGCACAGATACGCAGTATTTT CASSLTSGWRTDTQYF
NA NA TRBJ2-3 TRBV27 TGTGCCAGCAGTTTATTGCGGGGTAGCACAGATACGCAGTATTTT CASSLLRGSTDTQYF
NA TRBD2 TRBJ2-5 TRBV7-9 TGTGCCAGCAGCTTTCGCCGGGCTAGCGGGAGTTCCATCCAAGAGACCCAGTACTTC CASSFRRASGSSIQETQYF
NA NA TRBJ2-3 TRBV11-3 TGTGCCAGCAGCTTAGGGCGGGGTGGTTACACAGATACGCAGTATTTT CASSLGRGGYTDTQYF
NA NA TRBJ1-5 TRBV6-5 TGTGCCAGCAGTTACTCGCGGGTGACGGGTCAGCCCCAGCATTTT CASSYSRVTGQPQHF
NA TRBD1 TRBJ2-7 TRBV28 TGTGCCAGCAGTTTGCGTTGGGACAGGGCCTACGAGCAGTACTTC CASSLRWDRAYEQYF
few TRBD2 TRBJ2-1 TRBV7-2 TGTGCCAGCAGCTTAGCCTCAGCGGGAGGGCCCAATGAGCAGTTCTTC CASSLASAGGPNEQFF
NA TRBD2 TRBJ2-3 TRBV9 TGTGCCAGCAGCGTAGACCAGCGGGGAGTCACAGATACGCAGTATTTT CASSVDQRGVTDTQYF
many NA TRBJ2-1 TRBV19 TGTGCCAGTAGTACCCAAAGCCCTTCCTACAATGAGCAGTTCTTC CASSTQSPSYNEQFF
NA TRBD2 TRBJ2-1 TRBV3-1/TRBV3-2 TGTGCCAGCAGCCAAGGACTAGCGGGAGTTAATGAGCAGTTCTTC CASSQGLAGVNEQFF
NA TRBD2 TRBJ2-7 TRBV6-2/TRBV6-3 TGTGCCAGCAACCCACAACAGGGTGTTAGCGGGAGGCCTTCCTACGAGCAGTACTTC CASNPQQGVSGRPSYEQYF
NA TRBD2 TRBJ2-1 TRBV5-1 TGCGCCAGCAGCTTGGCGGCGGGAGGGGGCTACAATGAGCAGTTCTTC CASSLAAGGGYNEQFF
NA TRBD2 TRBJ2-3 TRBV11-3 TGTGCCAGCAGTCGACGACTAGCGGGGAACACAGATACGCAGTATTTT CASSRRLAGNTDTQYF
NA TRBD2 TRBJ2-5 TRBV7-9 TGTGCCAGCAGCGCGGGACTAGCGGGACCGTACCAAGAGACCCAGTACTTC CASSAGLAGPYQETQYF
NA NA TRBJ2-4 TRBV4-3 TGCGCCAGCAGCCAAGATTTGATAGACAGGAGCATTCAGTACTTC CASSQDLIDRSIQYF
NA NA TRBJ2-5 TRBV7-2 TGTGCCAGCAGCCGGGACAACCAAGAGACCCAGTACTTC CASSRDNQETQYF
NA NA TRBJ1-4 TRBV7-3 TGTGCCAGCAGTCCAACCCGGGGTGAAAAACTGTTTTTT CASSPTRGEKLFF
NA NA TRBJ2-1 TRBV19 TGTGCCAGTAAGGAGGGACCCGGGGCATCCTACAATGAGCAGTTCTTC CASKEGPGASYNEQFF
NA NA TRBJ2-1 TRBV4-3 TGCGCCAGCAGCCAAGATAGCAATGAGCAGTTCTTC CASSQDSNEQFF
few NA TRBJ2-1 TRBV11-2 TGTGCCAGCAGCCTTTTGCGGCTGAGCTCCTACAATGAGCAGTTCTTC CASSLLRLSSYNEQFF
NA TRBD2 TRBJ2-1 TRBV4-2 TGTGCCAGCAGCCAACCACTGGGGGGGGTCTACAATGAGCAGTTCTTC CASSQPLGGVYNEQFF
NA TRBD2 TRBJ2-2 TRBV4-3 TGCGCCAGCAGCCACGCTTGGACCGGGACTAGGACCGGGGAGCTGTTTTTT CASSHAWTGTRTGELFF
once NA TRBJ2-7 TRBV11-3 TGTGCCAGCACCTCCGAGCTAGACTCCTACGAGCAGTACTTC CASTSELDSYEQYF
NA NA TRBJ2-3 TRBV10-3 TGTGCCATCAGCGATCGGGGTACCATCTTCACAGATACGCAGTATTTT CAISDRGTIFTDTQYF
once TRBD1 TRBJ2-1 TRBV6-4 TGTGCCAGCATCACGTTTTTGGGGACAGGGGGGAATGAGCAGTTCTTC CASITFLGTGGNEQFF
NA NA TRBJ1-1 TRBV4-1 TGCGCCAGCAGCCTCGGTGCGGCCCAGACCAGGGTTAGGACTGAAGCTTTCTTT CASSLGAAQTRVRTEAFF
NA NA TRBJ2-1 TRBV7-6 TGTGCCAGCAGCCCAGGCGGTGTGGTAGCGGCCTACAATGAGCAGTTCTTC CASSPGGVVAAYNEQFF
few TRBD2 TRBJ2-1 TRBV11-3 TGTGCCAGCGGGGGAGGGTACAATGAGCAGTTCTTC CASGGGYNEQFF
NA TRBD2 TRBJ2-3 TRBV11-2 TGTGCCAGCAGCTCCAATCTAGCGGGAACGCTGGATACGCAGTATTTT CASSSNLAGTLDTQYF
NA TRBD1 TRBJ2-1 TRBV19 TGTGCCAGTCAGGGACAGGGGATCGATGAGCAGTTCTTC CASQGQGIDEQFF
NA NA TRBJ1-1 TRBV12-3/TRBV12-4 TGTGCCAGCACCGGCGGGGCGCGGATTGAAGCTTTCTTT CASTGGARIEAFF
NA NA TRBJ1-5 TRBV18 TGTGCCAGCTCACCAAATTTTGATAGGGCGGGTCAGCCCCAGCATTTT CASSPNFDRAGQPQHF
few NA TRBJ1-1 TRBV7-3 TGTGCCAGCAGCTTAAAGGCAGGAGGGGCCACTGAAGCTTTCTTT CASSLKAGGATEAFF
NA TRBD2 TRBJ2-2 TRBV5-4 TGTGCCAGCAGCTTGGGGACCGGGACTAGATGGGGCGGGGAGCTGTTTTTT CASSLGTGTRWGGELFF
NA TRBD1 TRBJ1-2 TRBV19 TGTGCCAGTAGTATCCGACAGGGGGGGGGATCTAACTATGGCTACACCTTC CASSIRQGGGSNYGYTF